This TCR beta chain was sequenced during a study of blood T cells in healthy people across ages. Germline V gene data show CDR1 as SGHRS and CDR2 as YFSETQ. CDR3 size: 14 residues. Researchers collected about 9.7 milliliters of peripheral blood from every single donor. Sample-barcoded 5' priming and a J-beta primer mix drove a second PCR of roughly 7 to 11 cycles. TCRdb fed the 5' RACE reads into MiXCR, producing one record per CDR3 protein. The sample holds 850,000 to 1,000,000 distinct CDR3 sequences, roughly half seen once. The sequence derives from a woman aged 60-70 years in good health. Sequencing input: blood. The V and J genes are TRBV5-1 and TRBJ2-4, with 7 bases matching TRBD2. The DNA end lines up better with TRBJ2-7; the J call may be wrong. The CDR3 reads CASSAGGNSYEQYF. CDR3 nucleotide sequence: TGCGCCAGCAGCGCCGGGGGGAATTCCTACGAGCAGTACTTC.